This TCR beta chain was recovered during a study of shared clonotypes between healthy human individuals (TCRdb year 2020). Some background on the complete study: The cohort comprised two women and a few men aged 18 to 49 years. To increase sequencing depth and limit assay-specific biases, TCR repertoire library preparation and sequencing were carried out by different laboratories using diverse techniques. Blood TCR repertoires of about five healthy adults were deeply sequenced to estimate repertoire size and the extent of clonotype sharing between individuals. Between about 0.8 and 8.9 billion PBMCs per donor were obtained by leukapheresis. For each donor, CD4 naive and CD4 memory were each run on three plates, CD8 naive on two plates, and CD8 memory on one plate. Results and caveats for the whole study, not just this receptor: Clonotypes shared by all four sorted-subset donors showed higher generation probabilities than non-shared clonotypes. The small number of donors limited the genetic and exposure-history diversity represented. Rarefaction of sorted-subset datasets indicated incomplete sequencing despite the large sequencing depth. Based on pairwise subsampling, the degree of clonotype sharing among donors was expected to be affected by sequencing depth. Larger estimated clonotype richness was generally found for naive subsets than for memory subsets. Across four donors, around 5% of naive CD4, approximately 3.6% of naive CD8, 2% to 2.5% of memory CD4, and over 0.35% of memory CD8 clonotypes were shared. Only blood was sampled, and tissue TCR repertoires likely differ from those in blood.

Measured from the cysteine to the phenylalanine, the CDR3 is 14 residues long. Only CDR3 DNA is held: 42 bases, read in frame from base 1. V and J lose 4 bases and 4 bases, and a span of 11 bases separates them. CDR1 and CDR2 are read off the germline V gene as MGHDK and SYGVNS. This clone was detected a few times. The clone's antigen remains unknown. No much larger clone is present one base from it, and per-base qualities are unavailable. The donors were healthy, HIV-negative adults who had no recently reported acute infections or vaccinations. Every donor was a Caucasian adult residing in Nashville, Tennessee, USA. CD8 memory samples consisted of magnetically selected CD45RO+ cells combined with CCR7-negative CD45RA+ effector memory (TemRA) cells. Blood was collected by leukapheresis, and PBMCs were isolated by Ficoll-Histopaque density gradient centrifugation and then cryopreserved in liquid nitrogen vapor phase. Analytical flow cytometry was used to check the purity and quantity of each magnetically sorted T cell population. Genomic DNA was isolated from each sorted fraction and quantified by UV absorbance on a Nanodrop 2000c.

Using the deep immunoSEQ assay, TCR CDR3 regions were amplified from genomic DNA by multiplex PCR. Genomic DNA extracted from each cell subset was distributed evenly over all wells of several immunoSEQ 96-well plates, and each plate served as one replicate. For sorted subsets, each replicate PCR was loaded with approximately 200 ng genomic DNA, equivalent to 30,000 or so T cell genomes. Purified libraries were quantified with a Qubit 3.0 fluorometer, sized on a Bioanalyzer 2100, and re-quantified with the KAPA Library Quantification kit. Each immunoSEQ 96-well plate was sequenced on its own single-read 150-cycle Illumina NextSeq 550 flow cell. The study's own analysis went as follows. Because only junctional sequences without quality scores were contained in the immunoSEQ output, filtering matching that applied to full-length reads could not be performed. To assign V/J genes and CDR3, sequences were annotated against IMGT germline references using PyIR, a Python wrapper for IgBLAST v1.9. Reads were removed for weak V/J assignments (E-value above 1e-6), missing CDR3, stop codons, out-of-frame junctions, or ambiguous translated residues. V3J clonotypes were defined by identical inferred V gene, J gene, and CDR3 amino acid sequence. Percentage overlap between repertoires was calculated by dividing the number of shared unique clonotypes by the size of the smaller repertoire. Three approaches were used to assess repertoire richness: RTK rarefaction, the Chao1 estimator, and Recon v2.1 estimates of unobserved clonotypes. Generation probabilities for all TCRbeta clonotypes obtained by the gDNA method from a handful of donors were computed using OLGA. TCRdb re-hosts the immuneACCESS table, in-frame sequences only. Its copies lack some clones; in the studies checked, an unresolved V gene accounts for under half of them, and the cause for the rest is not known. The V and J calls and clone size are taken from that table; D and trimming were inferred from the DNA. The sample table contains 90,000 to 130,000 clones; only one count was recorded for about 71% of them. The leading ten clones occupy about 24% of the sample.

Material for sequencing was memory CD8+ T cells sorted from blood. The meaning of the sample's cell subset or site label: CD45RO+ cells pooled with CCR7-negative TemRA cells. The chain employs TRBV25-1 and TRBJ2-1; too little of a D gene remains to name it. This sequence was found in a woman in her twenties or thirties in good health. The nucleotide sequence is TGTGCCAGCAGTGGGGAACCCCCGTACAATGAGCAGTTCTTC. This translates into CASSGEPPYNEQFF.